A single sample is the source of the 29 T cell receptor beta chains below, sequenced in a study of shared clonotypes between healthy human individuals. Libraries were prepared by immunoSEQ multiplex PCR; TCRdb keeps only in-frame clonotypes and omits some of them. The sample consists of about 680,000 clones, roughly 94% of them appearing once. It was CD45RO-negative cells, positively selected for CCR7, that made up naive CD8 cells, with terminally differentiated effector memory CD45RA+ cells excluded. The sample consisted of naive CD8+ T cells sorted from blood. These receptors were collected from a man in his thirties or forties in good health.

Note on this clone: The same CDR3 is also encoded by other DNA sequences in this sample. This chain links TRBV27 with TRBJ2-6, with no clear D. This CDR3 is built from 15 residues. V lost 3 bases, J lost 0 bases, and 6 bases lay in between. The germline V gene has CDR1 MNHEY and CDR2 SMNVEV (reference sequence). For the CDR3, the DNA is TGTGCCAGCAGTTTGAGTGTCTCTGGGGCCAACGTCCTGACTTTC. It codes for CASSLSVSGANVLTF.

The chain uses TRBV28 and TRBJ2-7; tentative D call: TRBD1 (6 bases). V lost 3 bases and J 6 bases, leaving 15 bases between the germline ends. CDR3 length equals 14 residues. Looked up from germline, CDR1 is MDHEN and CDR2 is SYDVKM. CDR3 sequence: CASSLRQDTSEQYF. CDR3 coding DNA: TGTGCCAGCAGTTTGAGACAGGATACTAGCGAGCAGTACTTC. Combining the CDR3 with reference TRBV28 and TRBJ2-7 gives the whole variable domain DVKVTQSSRYLVKRTGEKVFLECVQDMDHENMFWYRQDPGLGLRLIYFSYDVKMKEKGDIPEGYSVSREKKERFSLILESASTNQTSMYLCASSLRQDTSEQYFGPGTRLTVT.

This chain uses TRBV29-1 with TRBJ2-7, with 8 nucleotides matching TRBD2. J lost 1 base, V lost 4 bases, and 6 bases had no gene match. Germline V gives CDR1 SQVTM, CDR2 ANQGSEA. The CDR3 runs 14 residues. CDR3 coding DNA: TGCAGCGTTGTTGGGGCGGGAGGTTCCTACGAGCAGTACTTC. It encodes CSVVGAGGSYEQYF.

V is TRBV4-1 and J is TRBJ1-1; perhaps TRBD1 as D (5 bases). Trimming shortened V by 4 bases and J by 3 bases, and 15 bases separated the two germline ends. The CDR3 loop spans 15 amino acids. Germline lookup yields CDR1 MGHRA and CDR2 YSYEKL. The DNA of the CDR3 is TGCGCCAGCAGCCCAGGGTTTAGTGGCGACACTGAAGCTTTCTTT. Translation: CASSPGFSGDTEAFF.

This clone was detected once. Other DNA sequences from this sample encode an identical CDR3 as well. V and J are TRBV27 and TRBJ2-1, with 7 bases aligning to TRBD1. Germline values: CDR1 MNHEY, CDR2 SMNVEV (reference sequence). The CDR3 has 14 amino acids. V shed 6 bases, J shed 4 bases, and the junction held 6 bases outside the gene matches. CDR3 in amino acids: CASSPTGLYNEQFF. DNA of the CDR3: TGTGCCAGCAGCCCGACAGGGTTATACAATGAGCAGTTCTTC.

This clone was seen just once. This sequence joins TRBV7-9 and TRBJ2-1; the D gene is possibly TRBD1 (5 bases). The V end lost 5 bases, the J end lost 0 bases, and 17 bases lay between the germline ends. Germline assignment: CDR1 SEHNR and CDR2 FQNEAQ (reference sequence). The CDR3 runs to 17 residues. CDR3 sequence reads: CASSTTDISSSYNEQFF. DNA for the CDR3: TGTGCCAGCAGCACTACGGACATATCGAGCTCCTACAATGAGCAGTTCTTC. Combining the CDR3 with reference TRBV7-9 and TRBJ2-1 gives the whole variable domain DTGVSQNPRHKITKRGQNVTFRCDPISEHNRLYWYRQTLGQGPEFLTYFQNEAQLEKSRLLSDRFSAERPKGSFSTLEIQRTEQGDSAMYLCASSTTDISSSYNEQFFGPGTRLTVL.

DNA for the CDR3: TGTGCCAGCAGTACTAAAAGCAGGAACACCGGGGAGCTGTTTTTT. Amino acid sequence: CASSTKSRNTGELFF. The V gene is TRBV27, the J gene TRBJ2-2, with unresolved D. The germline V and J ends were trimmed by 5 bases and 1 base, with 11 bases remaining between them. CDR1 and CDR2 from the germline V gene are MNHEY and SMNVEV (reference sequence). CDR3 size: 15 residues.

V is TRBV27 and J is TRBJ1-5; 7 bases match TRBD1. Germline V gene sequence: CDR1 MNHEY, CDR2 SMNVEV (reference sequence). Trimming took 10 bases from V and 0 from J; bases not matched to a gene: 15. The CDR3 contains 17 residues. CDR3 nucleotides: TGTGCCACTCGACAGGGAGGCGGTGGTTATAGCAATCAGCCCCAGCATTTT. The encoded protein is CATRQGGGGYSNQPQHF.

The chain has TRBV5-5 and TRBJ2-7; tentative D call: TRBD1 (5 bases). This CDR3 region has 14 residues. Trimming cost V 3 bases and J 2 bases, with 12 bases left between them. CDR1 and CDR2 (germline): SGHKS, YYEKEE (reference sequence). Written as DNA, the CDR3 is TGTGCCAGCAGCTATCTCAGGGTCACCTACGAGCAGTACTTC. Protein sequence: CASSYLRVTYEQYF.

This clone was recorded a few times. The gene calls are TRBV4-3 and TRBJ2-7; D might be TRBD1 (5 bases). Germline V gene sequence: CDR1 LGHNA, CDR2 YSLEER. Trimming took off 1 base at V and 0 bases at J, with 10 bases between the two ends. This CDR3 is built from 15 residues. CDR3 sequence reads: CASSQGVDSSYEQYF. The CDR3 nucleotides are TGCGCCAGCAGCCAAGGGGTAGACAGCTCCTACGAGCAGTACTTC.

The gene calls are TRBV5-5 and TRBJ2-5; D gene ambiguous. The V end lost 0 bases, the J end lost 3 bases, and 12 bases lay between the germline ends. This CDR3 has 15 residues. CDR1 is SGHKS, CDR2 YYEKEE, per germline (reference sequence). The CDR3, as DNA: TGTGCCAGCAGCTTGGAGTTTTTGGTAAAAGAGACCCAGTACTTC. As protein: CASSLEFLVKETQYF.

The V and J genes are TRBV11-2 and TRBJ1-1, with D unresolved. The CDR3 loop spans 15 amino acids. Germline CDR1 reads SGHAT; CDR2 reads FQNNGV. Trimming left V 8 bases short and J 4 bases short, with 20 bases between. The CDR3 DNA reads TGTGCCAGCGCTTCCGAACTTGCCCGGGGCACTGAAGCTTTCTTT. Protein sequence: CASASELARGTEAFF.

The chain uses TRBV11-2 and TRBJ2-3, with 7 bases matching TRBD1. V was pared by 5 bases and J by 0 bases, with 5 bases of the junction left unmatched. CDR1 and CDR2 (germline): SGHAT, FQNNGV. This CDR3 comprises 15 residues. CDR3 nucleotides: TGTGCCAGCAGCACCGGGACAGCTAGCACAGATACGCAGTATTTT. Translation gives CASSTGTASTDTQYF. The full variable domain, its missing parts supplied by reference TRBV11-2 and TRBJ2-3, is EAGVAQSPRYKIIEKRQSVAFWCNPISGHATLYWYQQILGQGPKLLIQFQNNGVVDDSQLPKDRFSAERLKGVDSTLKIQPAKLEDSAVYLCASSTGTASTDTQYFGPGTRLTVL.

The chain has TRBV7-6 and TRBJ2-7, with 10 bases matching TRBD2. The CDR3 is 14 amino acids. Trimming took 5 bases from V and 2 from J; bases not matched to a gene: 3. The germline V gene has CDR1 SGHVS and CDR2 FNYEAQ. CDR3 loop: CASSLSGRAYEQYF. DNA for the CDR3: TGTGCCAGCAGCCTAAGCGGGAGGGCCTACGAGCAGTACTTC.

This clone showed up just a few times. The chain joins TRBV4-1 to TRBJ2-5; D gene unclear. CDR1 and CDR2 (germline): MGHRA, YSYEKL. This CDR3 comprises 20 residues. Trimming cost V 4 bases and J 1 base, with 28 bases left between them. The CDR3 DNA sequence: TGCGCCAGCAGCCCCTTCGCCAGGTTGGTGAGGCGGACCTTCCAAGAGACCCAGTACTTC. Translating it yields CASSPFARLVRRTFQETQYF.

The gene calls are TRBV19 and TRBJ2-7; TRBD1 matches at 7 bases. CDR1 is LNHDA, CDR2 SQIVND, per germline (reference sequence). Trimming at V came to 5 bases and at J to 3 bases, leaving 4 bases not matched to a gene. The CDR3 sequence is 13 residues long. This chain's CDR3 is CASSLTGDYEQYF. Here the CDR3 DNA reads TGTGCCAGTAGTCTTACAGGGGACTACGAGCAGTACTTC.

V and J are TRBV7-9 and TRBJ1-1, with D perhaps matching TRBD1 (6 bases). Germline V lookup: CDR1 SEHNR, CDR2 FQNEAQ (reference sequence). This CDR3 spans 14 amino acids. Trimming cost V 1 base and J 8 bases, with 14 bases left between them. The CDR3 DNA is TGTGCCAGCAGCTTAGTAGGGGGGAGCGCGGAAGCTTTCTTT. It yields the protein CASSLVGGSAEAFF. The full variable domain, completed using reference TRBV7-9 and TRBJ1-1, is DTGVSQNPRHKITKRGQNVTFRCDPISEHNRLYWYRQTLGQGPEFLTYFQNEAQLEKSRLLSDRFSAERPKGSFSTLEIQRTEQGDSAMYLCASSLVGGSAEAFFGQGTRLTVV.

This sequence joins TRBV13 and TRBJ2-3, with D hard to call. The V gene's germline CDR1 is PRHDT and CDR2 FYEKMQ (reference sequence). Trimming cost V 3 bases and J 6 bases, with 7 bases left between them. The CDR3 runs to 12 residues. CDR3 nucleotide sequence: TGTGCCAGCAGCTTCCGGGCGGATACGCAGTATTTT. Its protein is CASSFRADTQYF.

The genes are TRBV4-1 and TRBJ2-7, with 8 bases that match TRBD2. Germline trimming cut 6 bases from V and 7 bases from J; bases unmatched to any gene: 8. There are 13 residues in the CDR3. The germline gives CDR1 MGHRA, CDR2 YSYEKL. The CDR3 DNA is TGCGCCAGCAGGGGAGCGGGAGAGTGGGAGCAGTACTTC. It specifies CASRGAGEWEQYF.

The rearrangement links TRBV7-3 to TRBJ2-1, with 15 bases fitting TRBD2. The trim removed 2 bases at V and 8 bases at J, leaving 7 bases unmatched. From germline, CDR1 is SGHTA and CDR2 FQGTGA. This CDR3 contains 17 residues. CDR3 DNA: TGTGCCAGCAGCTTAGGACTAGCGGGAGGGCCCCGCGATGAGCAGTTCTTC. Translated, it gives CASSLGLAGGPRDEQFF. Full variable domain (remainder filled in from reference TRBV7-3 and TRBJ2-1): GAGVSQTPSNKVTEKGKYVELRCDPISGHTALYWYRQSLGQGPEFLIYFQGTGAADDSGLPNDRFFAVRPEGSVSTLKIQRTERGDSAVYLCASSLGLAGGPRDEQFFGPGTRLTVL.

The chain carries TRBV4-2 and TRBJ2-1; either TRBD1 or TRBD2 may supply D (5 bases each). This CDR3 has 17 amino acids. Germline lookup yields CDR1 LGHNA and CDR2 YNFKEQ. Trimming left V 2 bases short and J 3 bases short, with 17 bases between. This CDR3 is CASSQSGGGDFYNEQFF. CDR3 sequence (DNA): TGTGCCAGCAGCCAATCGGGTGGGGGAGACTTCTACAATGAGCAGTTCTTC.

The J gene is TRBJ2-5, the V gene TRBV7-8; 10 nucleotides line up with TRBD2. Per the germline V gene, CDR1 is SGHVS and CDR2 is FQNEAQ. This CDR3 has 16 residues. J was trimmed by 5 bases and V by 8 bases; bases with no gene match: 14. The CDR3 is CASRSDSGRLRETQYF. Here the CDR3 DNA reads TGTGCCAGCCGATCTGATAGCGGGAGGCTCCGGGAGACCCAGTACTTC.

This rearrangement joins TRBV12-5 to TRBJ1-2; maybe TRBD1 (6 bases). Trimming took 2 bases from V and 4 from J, leaving 8 bases between them. This CDR3 comprises 13 residues. Germline CDR1 and CDR2: LGHNT and FRNRAP. The CDR3 spells CASGLTGSYGYTF. The CDR3 DNA is TGTGCTAGTGGTTTGACAGGGTCCTATGGCTACACCTTC.

This chain connects TRBV27 to TRBJ2-1; a possible D gene is TRBD2 (7 bases). Germline-derived CDR1 and CDR2 are MNHEY and SMNVEV (reference sequence). Trimming pared 7 bases from V and 8 bases from J, leaving 18 bases between. This CDR3 is 14 amino acids long. The CDR3 coding sequence is TGTGCCAGCACCATGCGCGGGGGCCGCGATGAGCAGTTCTTC. Protein product: CASTMRGGRDEQFF.

CDR3 amino acids: CASSYSTSGFNEQYF. The CDR3 region has the DNA TGTGCCAGCAGTTACTCGACTAGCGGCTTCAACGAGCAGTACTTC. V usage is TRBV6-5 and J usage is TRBJ2-7; the match to TRBD2 covers 9 bases. This CDR3 comprises 15 residues. J gave up 5 bases and V 0 bases, and 5 bases lay outside the gene matches. CDR1 MNHEY and CDR2 SVGAGI come from the germline V gene.

The J gene is TRBJ2-3, the V gene TRBV13; 8 positions match TRBD1. V shed 5 bases and J 1 base; nucleotides not matched to a gene: 5. The CDR3 covers 15 residues. Germline V gene data show CDR1 as PRHDT and CDR2 as FYEKMQ (reference sequence). CDR3 nucleotides: TGTGCCAGCAGCCCGACAGGGGATGGCACAGATACGCAGTATTTT. Its translation: CASSPTGDGTDTQYF.

The chain has TRBV7-9 and TRBJ2-7; 8 nucleotides line up with TRBD1. V shed 5 bases, J shed 5 bases, and the junction held 8 bases outside the gene matches. Germline loops: CDR1 SEHNR, CDR2 FQNEAQ (reference sequence). The CDR3 has 14 amino acids. The CDR3 sequence is CASSRLNRGDEQYF. The CDR3 nucleotides read TGTGCCAGCAGCCGACTCAACAGGGGGGACGAGCAGTACTTC.

The chain couples TRBV11-2 to TRBJ1-1; D unclear. The V gene's germline CDR1 is SGHAT and CDR2 FQNNGV. The CDR3 has 13 amino acids. The V gene lost 2 bases and the J gene lost 5 bases, with 9 bases spanning the gap. CDR3 protein: CASSLSGRTEAFF. The DNA of the CDR3 is TGTGCCAGCAGCTTATCGGGTAGGACTGAAGCTTTCTTT.

Only a few counts were recorded for this clone. The chain is built from TRBV27 and TRBJ2-7, with D unclear. This CDR3 comprises 14 residues. V was cut by 4 bases and J by 2 bases, with 12 bases left in between. CDR1 is MNHEY and CDR2 is SMNVEV in the germline V gene (reference sequence). CDR3: CASSWSSGPYEQYF. In DNA form, the CDR3 reads TGTGCCAGCAGTTGGTCCTCTGGGCCCTACGAGCAGTACTTC.